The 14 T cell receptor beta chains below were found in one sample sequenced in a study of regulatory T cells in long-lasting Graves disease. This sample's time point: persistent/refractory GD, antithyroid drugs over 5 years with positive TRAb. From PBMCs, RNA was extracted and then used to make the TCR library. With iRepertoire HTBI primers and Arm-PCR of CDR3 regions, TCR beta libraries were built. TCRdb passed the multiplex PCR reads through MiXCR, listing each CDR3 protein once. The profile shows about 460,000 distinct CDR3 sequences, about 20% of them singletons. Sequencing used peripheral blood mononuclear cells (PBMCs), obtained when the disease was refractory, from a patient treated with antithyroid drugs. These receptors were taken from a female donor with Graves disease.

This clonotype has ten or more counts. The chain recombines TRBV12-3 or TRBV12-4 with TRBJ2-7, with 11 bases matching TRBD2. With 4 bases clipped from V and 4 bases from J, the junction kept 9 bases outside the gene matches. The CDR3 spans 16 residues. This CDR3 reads CASSSIGLAGRYEQYF. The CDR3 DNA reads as TGTGCCAGCAGTTCCATCGGACTAGCGGGCCGATACGAGCAGTACTTC.

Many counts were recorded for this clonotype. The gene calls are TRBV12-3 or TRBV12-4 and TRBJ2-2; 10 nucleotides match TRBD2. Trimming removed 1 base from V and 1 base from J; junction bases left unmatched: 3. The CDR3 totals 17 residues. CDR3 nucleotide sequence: TGTGCCAGCAGTTTAGACACTAGCGGGGTGAACACCGGGGAGCTGTTTTTT. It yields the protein CASSLDTSGVNTGELFF.

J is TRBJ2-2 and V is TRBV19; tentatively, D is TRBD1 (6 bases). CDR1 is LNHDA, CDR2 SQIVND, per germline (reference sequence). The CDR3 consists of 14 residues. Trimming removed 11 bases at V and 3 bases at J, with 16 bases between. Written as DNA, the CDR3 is TGTGCCGGTACTCGGACAGATCACACCGGGGAGCTGTTTTTT. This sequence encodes CAGTRTDHTGELFF.

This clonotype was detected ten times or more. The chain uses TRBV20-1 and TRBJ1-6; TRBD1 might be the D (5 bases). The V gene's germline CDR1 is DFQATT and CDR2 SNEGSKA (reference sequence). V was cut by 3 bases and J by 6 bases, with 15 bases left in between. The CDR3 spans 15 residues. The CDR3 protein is CSARSADISNSPLHF. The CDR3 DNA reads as TGCAGTGCTAGGTCCGCGGACATCTCTAATTCACCCCTCCACTTT.

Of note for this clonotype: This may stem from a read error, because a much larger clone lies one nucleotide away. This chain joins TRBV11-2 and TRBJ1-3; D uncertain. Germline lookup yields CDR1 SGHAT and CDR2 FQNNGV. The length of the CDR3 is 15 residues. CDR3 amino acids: CASSSPRLSGNTMYF. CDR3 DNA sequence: TGTGCCAGCAGCTCACCTCGTTTATCTGGAAACACCATGTATTTT.

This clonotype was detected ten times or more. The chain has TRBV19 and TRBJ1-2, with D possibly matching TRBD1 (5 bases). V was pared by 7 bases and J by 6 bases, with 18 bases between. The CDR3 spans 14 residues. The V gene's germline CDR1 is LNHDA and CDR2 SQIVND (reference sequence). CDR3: CASTTSQGVDGYTF. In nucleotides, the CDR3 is TGTGCCAGTACTACTTCTCAGGGCGTCGATGGCTACACCTTC.

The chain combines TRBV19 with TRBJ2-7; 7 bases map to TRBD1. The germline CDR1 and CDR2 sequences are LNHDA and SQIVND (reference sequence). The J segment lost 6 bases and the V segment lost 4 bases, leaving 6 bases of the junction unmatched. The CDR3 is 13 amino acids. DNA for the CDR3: TGTGCCAGTAGTACTCGACAGGGTCTCGAGCAGTACTTC. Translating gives CASSTRQGLEQYF.

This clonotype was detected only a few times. This CDR3 reads CASSRPFQETQYF. In DNA, the CDR3 is TGTGCCAGCAGCCGGCCCTTCCAAGAGACCCAGTACTTC. The chain employs TRBV2 and TRBJ2-5; D not certain. With 6 bases removed from V and 1 base from J, the gap between germline ends came to 9 bases. The V gene's germline CDR1 is SNHLY and CDR2 FYNNEI. This CDR3 has 13 residues.

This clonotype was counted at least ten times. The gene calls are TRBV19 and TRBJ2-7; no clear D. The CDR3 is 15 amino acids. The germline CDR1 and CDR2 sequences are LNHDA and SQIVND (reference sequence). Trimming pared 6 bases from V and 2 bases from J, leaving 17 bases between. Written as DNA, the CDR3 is TGTGCCAGTAGCCCGCCCTCTAGTTTGCCCTACGAGCAGTACTTC. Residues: CASSPPSSLPYEQYF.

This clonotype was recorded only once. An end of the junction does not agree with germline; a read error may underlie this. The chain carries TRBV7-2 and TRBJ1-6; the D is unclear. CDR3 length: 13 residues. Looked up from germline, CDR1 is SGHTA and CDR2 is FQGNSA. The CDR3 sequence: CASSLGRNSPLRF. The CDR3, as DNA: TGTGCCAGCAGCTTAGGGAGGAATTCACCCCTCCGCTTT.

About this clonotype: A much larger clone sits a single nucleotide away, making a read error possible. The CDR3, as DNA: TGTGCCAGCAGAAGGAACGGGGCTGACATTGAAGCTTTCTTT. Translating it yields CASRRNGADIEAFF. The V and J genes are TRBV12-3 or TRBV12-4 and TRBJ1-1, with a possible D match to TRBD1 (5 bases). Trimming took 6 bases from V and 7 from J, leaving 18 bases between them. This CDR3 has 14 amino acids.

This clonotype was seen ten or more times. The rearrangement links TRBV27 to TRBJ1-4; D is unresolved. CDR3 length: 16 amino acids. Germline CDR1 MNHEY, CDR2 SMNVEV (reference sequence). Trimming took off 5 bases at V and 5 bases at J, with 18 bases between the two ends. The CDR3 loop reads CASSPYEAAGNEKLFF. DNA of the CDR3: TGTGCCAGCAGTCCTTATGAGGCAGCGGGGAATGAAAAACTGTTTTTT.

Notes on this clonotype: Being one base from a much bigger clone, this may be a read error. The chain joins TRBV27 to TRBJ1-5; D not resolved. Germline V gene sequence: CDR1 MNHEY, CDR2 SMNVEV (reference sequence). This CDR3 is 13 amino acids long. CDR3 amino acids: CACSPGRNQPQHF. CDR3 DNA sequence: TGTGCCTGCAGCCCAGGAAGGAATCAGCCCCAGCATTTT.

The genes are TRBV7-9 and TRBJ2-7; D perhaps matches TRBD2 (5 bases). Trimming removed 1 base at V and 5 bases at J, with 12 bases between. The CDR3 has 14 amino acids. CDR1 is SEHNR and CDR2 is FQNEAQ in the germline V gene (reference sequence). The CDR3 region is CASSLDWGEDEQYF. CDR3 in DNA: TGTGCCAGCAGCTTAGATTGGGGAGAGGACGAGCAGTACTTC.